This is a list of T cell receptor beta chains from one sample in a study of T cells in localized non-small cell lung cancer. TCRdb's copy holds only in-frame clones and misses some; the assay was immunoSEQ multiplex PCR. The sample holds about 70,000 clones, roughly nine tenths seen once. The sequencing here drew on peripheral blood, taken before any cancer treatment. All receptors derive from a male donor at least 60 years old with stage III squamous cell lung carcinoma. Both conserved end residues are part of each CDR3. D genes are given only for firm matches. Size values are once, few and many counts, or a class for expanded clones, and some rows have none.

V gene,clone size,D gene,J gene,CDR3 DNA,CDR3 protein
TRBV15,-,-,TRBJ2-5,TGTGCCACCAGTAGCGGCACCCACCAAGAGACCCAGTACTTC,CATSSGTHQETQYF
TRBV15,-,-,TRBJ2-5,TGTGCCACCAGCATCAGGGCCACCCTCCAAGAGACCCAGTACTTC,CATSIRATLQETQYF
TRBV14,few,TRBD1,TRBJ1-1,TGTGCCAGCAGCTTAATGGACAGGATGAAGACTGAAGCTTTCTTT,CASSLMDRMKTEAFF
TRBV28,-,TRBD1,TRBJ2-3,TGTGCCAGCAACACAGGGGGCGCAGATACGCAGTATTTT,CASNTGGADTQYF
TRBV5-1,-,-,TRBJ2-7,TGCGCCAGCAGCTTGGAGGCGGCCTCCCTGTCCTACGAGCAGTACTTC,CASSLEAASLSYEQYF
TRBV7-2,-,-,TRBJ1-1,TGTGCCAGCAGCTCTGGACAACGCGACACTGAAGCTTTCTTT,CASSSGQRDTEAFF
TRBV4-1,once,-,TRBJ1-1,TGCGCCAGCAGCCAAGAGGGGTCCAAGAGTCCCTGGAACACTGAAGCTTTCTTT,CASSQEGSKSPWNTEAFF
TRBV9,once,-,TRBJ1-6,TGTGCCAGCAGCGTAGAAACGTATAATTCACCCCTCCACTTT,CASSVETYNSPLHF
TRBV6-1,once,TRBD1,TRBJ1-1,TGTGCCAGCGGCGGCCCGACAGGGGGACTTACTGAAGCTTTCTTT,CASGGPTGGLTEAFF
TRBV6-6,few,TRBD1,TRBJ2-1,TGTGCCAGCAGCCGGGACAGTTACAATGAGCAGTTCTTC,CASSRDSYNEQFF
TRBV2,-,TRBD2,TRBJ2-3,TGTGCCAGCCGGGAGGAAATCACAGATACGCAGTATTTT,CASREEITDTQYF
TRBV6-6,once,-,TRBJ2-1,TGTGCCAGCAGTTACTCACTCGGGGCTGAGTACGAGCAGTTCTTC,CASSYSLGAEYEQFF
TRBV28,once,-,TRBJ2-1,TGTGCCAGCAGGCTCGCGGTAGGGGACAATGAGCAGTTCTTC,CASRLAVGDNEQFF
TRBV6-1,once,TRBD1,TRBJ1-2,TGTGCCAGCAGCCCCGGGACAGGGGGACGCTACACCTTC,CASSPGTGGRYTF
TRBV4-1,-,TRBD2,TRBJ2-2,TGCGCCAGCAGCCTTGCGGGGGGAACCGGGGAGCTGTTTTTT,CASSLAGGTGELFF
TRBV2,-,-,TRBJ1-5,TGTGCCAGCAGAACCCAGGGAGGGCAGCCCCAGCATTTT,CASRTQGGQPQHF
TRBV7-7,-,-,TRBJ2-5,TGTGCTAGCAGTCCCGGGACGGCCCAAGAGACCCAGTACTTC,CASSPGTAQETQYF
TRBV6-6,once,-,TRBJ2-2,TGTGCCAGCAGTTACTCACAGGAAGGAACCGGGGAGCTGTTTTTT,CASSYSQEGTGELFF
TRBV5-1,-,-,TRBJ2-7,TGCGCCAGCAGCTTGGCCGCAGGAGCCTACGAGCAGTACTTC,CASSLAAGAYEQYF
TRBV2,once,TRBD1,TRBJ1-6,TGTGCCAGCAGTCCCGGGACAGAGGTTTCACCCCTCCACTTT,CASSPGTEVSPLHF
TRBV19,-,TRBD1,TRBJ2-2,TGTGCCACCAGACAGGGGGCGATCGGGGAGCTGTTTTTT,CATRQGAIGELFF
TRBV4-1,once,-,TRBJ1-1,TGCGCCAGCAGCCAATGGGGGAGGGGGAACACTGAAGCTTTCTTT,CASSQWGRGNTEAFF
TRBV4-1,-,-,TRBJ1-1,TGCGCCAGCAGTCCTACCACGACGAGAGACACTGAAGCTTTCTTT,CASSPTTTRDTEAFF
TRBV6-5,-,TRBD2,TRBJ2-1,TGTGCCAGCAGTTACCCAACTAGCGGGGGGGCCGGTGAGCAGTTCTTC,CASSYPTSGGAGEQFF
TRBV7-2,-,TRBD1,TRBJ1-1,TGTGCCAGCAGCCGCCGGGACAGGGCGTCAGTGGTAAACACTGAAGCTTTCTTT,CASSRRDRASVVNTEAFF
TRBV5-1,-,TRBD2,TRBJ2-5,TGCGCCAGCAGCTTGGGCCCAGCGGGGGCTCAAGAGACCCAGTACTTC,CASSLGPAGAQETQYF
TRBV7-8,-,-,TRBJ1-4,TGTGCCAGCTGGCCGGGGAACGTACGGGAAAAACTGTTTTTT,CASWPGNVREKLFF
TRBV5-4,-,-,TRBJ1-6,TGTGCCAGCAGCTTGGATCTTTCACCCCTCCACTTT,CASSLDLSPLHF
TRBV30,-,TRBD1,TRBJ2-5,TGTGCCTGGAGACAGGGGTCGAAGACCCAGTACTTC,CAWRQGSKTQYF
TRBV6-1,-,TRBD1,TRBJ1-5,TGTGCCAGCAGAAGGGGACAGGGGAGCAATCAGCCCCAGCATTTT,CASRRGQGSNQPQHF
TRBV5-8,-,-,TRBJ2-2,TGTGCCAGCAGCTTGGAACTGATGAACACCGGGGAGCTGTTTTTT,CASSLELMNTGELFF
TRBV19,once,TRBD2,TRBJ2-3,TGTGCCAGCCGCCCGGGGGGGGCCTTCACAGATACGCAGTATTTT,CASRPGGAFTDTQYF
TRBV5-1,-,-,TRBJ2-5,TGCGCCAGCAGCTGGGGTGGGACACCAGAAGAGACCCAGTACTTC,CASSWGGTPEETQYF
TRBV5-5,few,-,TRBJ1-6,TGTGCCAGCAGCGTAGGGGGTACGCCGACGGGTCCCCTCCACTTT,CASSVGGTPTGPLHF
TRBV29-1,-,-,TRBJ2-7,TGCAGCGTCCTAGGAGGAGCGGTCTCCTACGAGCAGTACTTC,CSVLGGAVSYEQYF
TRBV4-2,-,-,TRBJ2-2,TGTGCCAGCAGCCATCAAGCCGGGGATACCGGGACACTCACCGGGGAGCTGTTTTTT,CASSHQAGDTGTLTGELFF
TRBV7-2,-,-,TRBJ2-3,TGTGCCAGCAGCTTAGCGGGGGGTAGCACAGATACGCAGTATTTT,CASSLAGGSTDTQYF
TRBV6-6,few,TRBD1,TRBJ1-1,TGTGCCACCCTAACAGGGGAGAAGACTGAAGCTTTCTTT,CATLTGEKTEAFF
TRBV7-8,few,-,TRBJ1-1,TGTGCCAGCAGACCTACAGGGTACAGGAACACTGAAGCTTTCTTT,CASRPTGYRNTEAFF
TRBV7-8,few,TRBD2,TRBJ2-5,TGTGCCAGCAGCTTTTGGACTAGCGGGGGAGGGGAGACCCAGTACTTC,CASSFWTSGGGETQYF
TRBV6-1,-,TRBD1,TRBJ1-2,TGTGCCAGCAGTGAACAGGGGGACTATGGCTACACCTTC,CASSEQGDYGYTF